The entry below describes one TCR beta chain. Its antigen is still unknown. At one end, the junction sequence differs from germline, possibly due to a read error. The data derive from a study of cytotoxic CD8 clonotypes in ibrutinib-treated CLL. Study-wide context: Samples averaged about 260,000 productive templates and some 91,000 productive rearrangements. Findings of the study overall: Increased clonality at ibrutinib response gave way to a return toward baseline at progression. The clonality rise at ibrutinib response reflected private clonotype expansion.

Germline lookup yields CDR1 ENHRY and CDR2 SYGVKD. The CDR3 sequence is 13 residues long. Repertoires were generated with immunoSEQ multiplex PCR, while TCRdb's copy carries only in-frame clones and drops some. The sample shows 130,000 or so clones, 84% of them seen only once. The chain carries TRBV10-3 and TRBJ1-3; the match to TRBD1 covers 8 bases. This clonotype was sampled from a human donor with chronic lymphocytic leukemia. The sequenced sample was PBMCs, obtained after 24 months of ibrutinib treatment. CDR3 in amino acids: CAIIGTGGDTIYF. The CDR3 bases are TGTGCCATCATTGGGACAGGTGGAGACACCATATATTTT.